The 19 T cell receptor beta chains presented below share a single source sample, sequenced in a study of T-cell memory formation after mild COVID-19. Via MiXCR, TCRdb re-called the 5' RACE reads, giving one row per CDR3 protein. The sample contains around 500,000 distinct CDR3 sequences, roughly 18% of which appear only once. The sample was PBMCs or a T cell subset sorted from them (not recorded which). These receptors all stem from an adult woman who had mild COVID-19 (a few samples of this study predate the infection). Cell type and time point are not known.

This clonotype turned up a few times. J is TRBJ2-7 and V is TRBV9, with D possibly being TRBD2 (6 bases). V dropped 4 bases and J dropped 7 bases, with 12 bases sitting between them. Looked up from germline, CDR1 is SGDLS and CDR2 is YYNGEE. The CDR3 consists of 12 residues. CDR3 sequence reads: CASSPFAGEQYF. CDR3 sequence (DNA): TGTGCCAGCAGCCCTTTTGCGGGGGAGCAGTACTTC.

This clonotype was counted a few times. This chain connects TRBV5-1 to TRBJ2-1, with 9 bases lining up with TRBD1. Germline loops: CDR1 SGHRS, CDR2 YFSETQ. The CDR3 runs to 15 residues. The trim removed 2 bases at V and 5 bases at J, leaving 5 bases unmatched. The CDR3 nucleotides are TGCGCCAGCAGCTTTGGGGACAGGGAAAACAATGAGCAGTTCTTC. Its translation is CASSFGDRENNEQFF. The variable domain in full, with the rest retrieved from reference TRBV5-1 and TRBJ2-1, is KAGVTQTPRYLIKTRGQQVTLSCSPISGHRSVSWYQQTPGQGLQFLFEYFSETQRNKGNFPGRFSGRQFSNSRSEMNVSTLELGDSALYLCASSFGDRENNEQFFGPGTRLTVL.

This clonotype occurred a few times. The chain uses TRBV4-1 and TRBJ2-5; 16 bases map to TRBD2. The CDR3 has 17 amino acids. Germline loops: CDR1 MGHRA, CDR2 YSYEKL. After removal of 4 bases from V and 5 bases from J, the junction contained 7 bases not matched to a gene. This chain's CDR3 is CASSPGLAGGLLETQYF. CDR3 nucleotides: TGCGCCAGCAGCCCGGGACTAGCGGGGGGGTTGTTGGAGACCCAGTACTTC.

The chain has TRBV7-3 and TRBJ2-7; a weak D match, TRBD2 (6 bases). The CDR3 consists of 14 residues. V lost 2 bases and J 7 bases, leaving 15 bases between the germline ends. Germline values: CDR1 SGHTA, CDR2 FQGTGA. The CDR3 DNA reads TGTGCCAGCAGCTTAGTGGGGGGAGAGGCGGAGCAGTACTTC. Amino acids: CASSLVGGEAEQYF.

The J gene is TRBJ2-2, the V gene TRBV6-5; perhaps TRBD2 as D (6 bases). The CDR3 spans 15 residues. In germline, CDR1 is MNHEY, CDR2 SVGAGI. V shed 4 bases and J shed 2 bases, with 11 bases lying between them. The CDR3 coding sequence is TGTGCCAGCAGTTCAGGGACTCTTAACACCGGGGAGCTGTTTTTT. Encoded protein: CASSSGTLNTGELFF.

The V gene is TRBV5-6, the J gene TRBJ1-6, with D maybe TRBD1 (6 bases). Trimming took off 0 bases at V and 10 bases at J, with 23 bases between the two ends. The CDR3 consists of 18 residues. Per germline, CDR1 SGHDT and CDR2 YYEEEE. In DNA, the CDR3 is TGTGCCAGCAGCTTGGTCTTGTCGGGGGCCAAAGGAGACTCACCCCTCCACTTT. Encoded protein: CASSLVLSGAKGDSPLHF.

The chain has TRBV12-5 and TRBJ1-1; TRBD1 aligns across 7 bases. Unmatched junction bases numbered 5, after V lost 9 bases and J lost 4 bases. The CDR3 runs 12 residues. The germline V gene encodes CDR1 LGHNT and CDR2 FRNRAP. The chain's CDR3 is CASASGGTEAFF. Written as DNA, the CDR3 is TGTGCTAGCGCATCAGGGGGCACTGAAGCTTTCTTT. Looking up the rest from reference TRBV12-5 and TRBJ1-1 gives the full variable domain: DARVTQTPRHKVTEMGQEVTMRCQPILGHNTVFWYRQTMMQGLELLAYFRNRAPLDDSGMPKDRFSAEMPDATLATLKIQPSEPRDSAVYFCASASGGTEAFFGQGTRLTVV.

This clonotype has only a few counts. V usage is TRBV18 and J usage is TRBJ2-5; D possibly corresponds to TRBD2 (5 bases). V was cut by 5 bases and J by 1 base, with 11 bases left in between. The CDR3 consists of 14 residues. Per the germline V gene, CDR1 is KGHSH and CDR2 is LQKENI. This chain's CDR3 is CASSAPGLQETQYF. The CDR3 region has the DNA TGTGCCAGCTCAGCCCCCGGACTCCAAGAGACCCAGTACTTC.

Here the CDR3 reads CASSRHLSPLHF. DNA of the CDR3: TGTGCCAGTAGTCGGCATCTATCACCCCTCCACTTT. V and J are TRBV19 and TRBJ1-6; D gene uncertain. This CDR3 contains 12 residues. Trimming left V 5 bases short and J 10 bases short, with 9 bases between. CDR1 LNHDA and CDR2 SQIVND come from the germline V gene (reference sequence).

This clonotype occurred once. This chain joins TRBV29-1 and TRBJ2-7; the D gene could be TRBD1 or TRBD2 (5 bases each). Trimming stripped 5 bases from V and 6 bases from J, with 23 bases between. The CDR3 length is 15 residues. Germline V gene lookup returns CDR1 SQVTM and CDR2 ANQGSEA. CDR3 nucleotides: TGCAGCGTTCGGGATTGGGACGGACCGCTAGGCGAGCAGTACTTC. It is translated as CSVRDWDGPLGEQYF.

This clonotype was recorded a few times. CDR3 loop: CASSQDSGAAGLGEQFF. The CDR3 bases are TGTGCCAGCAGCCAAGATAGCGGGGCGGCAGGGCTTGGTGAGCAGTTCTTC. The rearrangement joins TRBV3-1 to TRBJ2-1; TRBD2 matches 8 bases. Germline CDR1 LGHDT, CDR2 YNNKEL (reference sequence). Trimming at V came to 0 bases and at J to 9 bases, leaving 13 bases not matched to a gene. CDR3 length equals 17 residues.

This clonotype was found a few times. This chain links TRBV4-3 with TRBJ2-1; 7 bases are shared with TRBD2. The CDR3 runs to 15 residues. From germline, CDR1 is LGHNA and CDR2 YSLEER. J was trimmed by 4 bases and V by 5 bases; bases with no gene match: 8. Here the CDR3 DNA reads TGCGCCAGCAGCTCTGGTTCTAGCGGATACAATGAGCAGTTCTTC. It yields the protein CASSSGSSGYNEQFF.

In this sample, this clonotype is medium-sized (0.01 to 0.1%). The chain recombines TRBV2 with TRBJ2-3, with D possibly being TRBD2 (5 bases). V lost 2 bases, J lost 5 bases, and 14 bases lay in between. Germline-derived CDR1 and CDR2 are SNHLY and FYNNEI. The CDR3 sequence is 15 residues long. CDR3 in amino acids: CASSERMSRGDTQYF. The CDR3 DNA is TGTGCCAGCAGTGAAAGGATGAGTCGGGGAGATACGCAGTATTTT.

The chain is built from TRBV4-3 and TRBJ2-7; 10 positions agree with TRBD2. The trim removed 0 bases at V and 0 bases at J, leaving 11 bases unmatched. The germline V gene encodes CDR1 LGHNA and CDR2 YSLEER. This CDR3 region has 19 residues. Here the CDR3 DNA reads TGCGCCAGCAGCCAAGATTCTTTAGGACTAGCGGCCTACTCCTACGAGCAGTACTTC. This encodes CASSQDSLGLAAYSYEQYF.

There are a few counts of this clonotype. The V call is TRBV12-3 or TRBV12-4, the J call TRBJ2-1; D possibly matches TRBD1 or TRBD2 (5 bases each). V was shortened by 6 bases and J by 8 bases, with 14 bases between the two germline ends. The CDR3 has 13 amino acids. The chain's CDR3 is CASRGDLGHEQFF. The CDR3 region has the DNA TGTGCCAGCAGGGGGGACCTCGGGCATGAGCAGTTCTTC.

This clonotype appeared a few times. The chain joins TRBV25-1 to TRBJ2-1; tentative D call: TRBD1 (6 bases). Germline-derived CDR1 and CDR2 are MGHDK and SYGVNS. This CDR3 is 16 amino acids long. V was cut by 2 bases and J by 3 bases, with 14 bases left in between. The CDR3, as DNA: TGTGCCAGCAGTGAACGCGACAGGCTGATCTACAATGAGCAGTTCTTC. Translated, it gives CASSERDRLIYNEQFF.

The chain links TRBV7-2 to TRBJ2-1; D is unclear. CDR1 and CDR2 (germline): SGHTA, FQGNSA. Trimming left V 5 bases short and J 0 bases short, with 11 bases between. The CDR3 totals 15 residues. The CDR3 is CASSPRPSSYNEQFF. The DNA for the CDR3 is TGTGCCAGCAGCCCTCGACCTAGCTCCTACAATGAGCAGTTCTTC.

This clonotype was recorded many times. The J gene is TRBJ2-7, the V gene TRBV7-2, with 7 bases lining up with TRBD1. The trim removed 5 bases at V and 2 bases at J, leaving 6 bases unmatched. This CDR3 is 14 amino acids long. The V gene's germline CDR1 is SGHTA and CDR2 FQGNSA. In DNA, the CDR3 is TGTGCCAGCAGCCCGGACAGGCCTCCCTACGAGCAGTACTTC. It is translated as CASSPDRPPYEQYF.

This clonotype was counted only a few times. Written as DNA, the CDR3 is TGTGCCAGCAGGATCCCCGAGGGGGTACGGTCACCCCTCCACTTT. Protein sequence: CASRIPEGVRSPLHF. The chain employs TRBV28 and TRBJ1-6; maybe TRBD1 (6 bases). V gave up 6 bases and J gave up 10 bases, with 19 bases separating them. This CDR3 has 15 residues. The germline CDR1 and CDR2 sequences are MDHEN and SYDVKM. Full variable domain (missing parts from reference TRBV28 and TRBJ1-6): DVKVTQSSRYLVKRTGEKVFLECVQDMDHENMFWYRQDPGLGLRLIYFSYDVKMKEKGDIPEGYSVSREKKERFSLILESASTNQTSMYLCASRIPEGVRSPLHFGNGTRLTVT.